These 16 T cell receptor beta chains originate from one sample sequenced in a study of T cell changes during pregnancy in multiple sclerosis. Assay used: immunoSEQ multiplex PCR; TCRdb lists only in-frame clones, some missing. The sample has over 40,000 clones; around 90% are singletons. The material was CD4+ T cells from peripheral blood mononuclear cells, obtained in the second trimester of pregnancy. The receptors here all came from a female donor with multiple sclerosis, enrolled in a pregnancy study.

The chain is built from TRBV4-1 and TRBJ1-4; D not resolved. V was trimmed by 6 bases and J by 8 bases, leaving 16 bases between them. Per germline, CDR1 MGHRA and CDR2 YSYEKL. CDR3 length equals 14 residues. This chain's CDR3 is CASRLGGSSEKLFF. The CDR3 DNA follows: TGCGCCAGCAGACTCGGAGGATCTTCGGAAAAACTGTTTTTT.

The V and J genes are TRBV19 and TRBJ2-5; 11 bases map to TRBD1. The V gene's germline CDR1 is LNHDA and CDR2 SQIVND (reference sequence). With V trimmed by 0 bases and J by 5 bases, 8 bases remained unmatched. The CDR3 loop spans 17 amino acids. CDR3 residues: CASSIDFGQGAWETQYF. Written as DNA, the CDR3 is TGTGCCAGTAGTATAGATTTTGGACAGGGGGCATGGGAGACCCAGTACTTC. The full variable domain, with the rest looked up from reference TRBV19 and TRBJ2-5, is DGGITQSPKYLFRKEGQNVTLSCEQNLNHDAMYWYRQDPGQGLRLIYYSQIVNDFQKGDIAEGYSVSREKKESFPLTVTSAQKNPTAFYLCASSIDFGQGAWETQYFGPGTRLLVL.

A single count supports this clone. The genes are TRBV2 and TRBJ1-2; possible D gene TRBD1, 5 bases. The CDR3 is 15 amino acids. The germline CDR1 and CDR2 sequences are SNHLY and FYNNEI. The ends were cut back, 2 bases at V and 6 bases at J, with 16 bases in the middle. CDR3 nucleotides: TGTGCCAGCAGTGAAAGGATCAGGGCTCGTGATGGCTACACCTTC. The encoded protein is CASSERIRARDGYTF.

The V gene is TRBV5-4, the J gene TRBJ1-1, with TRBD1 matching 7 bases. Germline CDR1 reads SGHNT; CDR2 reads YYREEE (reference sequence). The CDR3 runs 16 residues. Trimming cost V 3 bases and J 6 bases; bases outside gene matches: 14. This chain's CDR3 is CASSSGQGVIMAEAFF. Here the CDR3 DNA reads TGTGCCAGCAGCTCCGGTCAGGGGGTCATCATGGCTGAAGCTTTCTTT.

The chain joins TRBV7-2 to TRBJ2-1; no clear D gene. The CDR3 is made up of 13 amino acids. The germline gives CDR1 SGHTA, CDR2 FQGNSA. V gave up 8 bases and J gave up 4 bases, with 12 bases separating them. In nucleotides, the CDR3 is TGTGCCAGCGGCGTTAGAGGTTACAATGAGCAGTTCTTC. Amino acids: CASGVRGYNEQFF.

The V call is TRBV7-3, the J call TRBJ1-1; D gene ambiguous. The V and J ends lost 8 bases and 5 bases respectively, with 12 bases between them. The germline CDR1 and CDR2 sequences are SGHTA and FQGTGA. The CDR3 spans 12 residues. The CDR3: CASARVGTEAFF. In DNA form, the CDR3 reads TGTGCCAGCGCCCGGGTCGGAACTGAAGCTTTCTTT.

This CDR3 is CAISEIAGPYNEQFF. In nucleotides, the CDR3 is TGTGCCATCAGTGAGATAGCGGGGCCCTACAATGAGCAGTTCTTC. The gene calls are TRBV10-3 and TRBJ2-1; 8 bases line up with TRBD2. From germline, CDR1 is ENHRY and CDR2 SYGVKD. The length of the CDR3 is 15 residues. Unmatched junction bases numbered 2, after V lost 2 bases and J lost 2 bases.

The rearrangement links TRBV6-1 to TRBJ2-3; D remains ambiguous. CDR3 length: 14 residues. CDR1 MNHNS and CDR2 SASEGT come from the germline V gene. Trimming removed 5 bases at V and 0 bases at J, with 9 bases between. The CDR3 nucleotides are TGTGCCAGCAGTCATACGACTAGCACAGATACGCAGTATTTT. This gives the protein CASSHTTSTDTQYF.

The chain uses TRBV5-4 and TRBJ2-7, with D maybe TRBD1 (6 bases). Germline V gene data show CDR1 as SGHNT and CDR2 as YYREEE (reference sequence). The V end lost 4 bases, the J end lost 6 bases, and 14 bases lay between the germline ends. This CDR3 has 13 residues. The CDR3 here is CASSQGLNGEQYF. The CDR3 DNA sequence: TGTGCCAGCAGCCAGGGGCTTAACGGCGAGCAGTACTTC.

The chain uses TRBV7-6 and TRBJ2-2; possible D gene TRBD1, 5 bases. Germline values: CDR1 SGHVS, CDR2 FNYEAQ. This CDR3 region has 17 residues. The germline V and J ends were trimmed by 1 base and 6 bases, with 18 bases remaining between them. CDR3 bases: TGTGCCAGCAGCTTAGGTCCCCCAGGGATCCAATCCGGGGAGCTGTTTTTT. This codes for CASSLGPPGIQSGELFF.

The V and J genes are TRBV4-1 and TRBJ1-5, with no clear D. V shed 0 bases and J shed 7 bases, with 7 bases lying between them. The CDR3 extends over 13 amino acids. Per germline, CDR1 MGHRA and CDR2 YSYEKL. CDR3 in amino acids: CASSQDRAQPQHF. The CDR3 bases are TGCGCCAGCAGCCAAGATAGAGCCCAGCCCCAGCATTTT.

V usage is TRBV30 and J usage is TRBJ1-5; 8 bases agree with TRBD1. Germline CDR1 and CDR2: GTSNPN and SVGIG (reference sequence). The J segment lost 6 bases and the V segment lost 3 bases, leaving 7 bases of the junction unmatched. This CDR3 has 14 amino acids. The CDR3 sequence: CAWSRTGPGQPQHF. The CDR3 bases are TGTGCCTGGAGCCGGACAGGGCCGGGTCAGCCCCAGCATTTT.

J is TRBJ1-6 and V is TRBV21-1. TRBV21-1 is tagged as a pseudogene. This CDR3 spans 15 amino acids. In DNA, the CDR3 is TGTGCCAGTCCGGAGCGGACGCGTCCTAATTCACCCCTCCACTTT. Its translation: CASPERTRPNSPLHF.

V is TRBV7-2 and J is TRBJ1-5; D is unclear. The CDR3 sequence is 13 residues long. V lost 5 bases and J 1 base, leaving 6 bases between the germline ends. Per germline, CDR1 SGHTA and CDR2 FQGNSA. This CDR3 reads CASSLNSNQPQHF. Written as DNA, the CDR3 is TGTGCCAGCAGCCTAAACAGCAATCAGCCCCAGCATTTT.

The gene calls are TRBV7-2 and TRBJ1-1; D is perhaps TRBD1 (5 bases). Germline V CDR1 and CDR2: SGHTA, FQGNSA. Trimming cost V 5 bases and J 1 base, with 11 bases left between them. This CDR3 is 14 amino acids long. The DNA of the CDR3 is TGTGCCAGCAGCCCCCGTAGGGGGAACACTGAAGCTTTCTTT. It yields the protein CASSPRRGNTEAFF.

Comment on this clone: At one boundary the junction diverges from the germline segment, which might be a read error. CDR3 loop: CASSLEGTSFSYNEQFF. In DNA form, the CDR3 reads TGTGCCAGTAGTCTAGAAGGGACTAGTTTCTCCTACAATGAGCAGTTCTTC. The chain carries TRBV19 and TRBJ2-1; 8 bases agree with TRBD2. The CDR3 contains 17 residues. Germline V gene sequence: CDR1 LNHDA, CDR2 SQIVND (reference sequence).